This paragraph reports one TCR beta chain. The data belong to a study of shared clonotypes between healthy human individuals. This CDR3 has 14 amino acids. Germline assignment: CDR1 MNHNY and CDR2 SVGAGI (reference sequence). V shed 7 bases, J shed 3 bases, and the junction held 7 bases outside the gene matches. Assay: immunoSEQ multiplex PCR; the TCRdb copy retains only in-frame clones and omits some. The sample has about 1 million clones, about 75% seen once. The chain couples TRBV6-6 to TRBJ2-7; 9 bases line up with TRBD1. Sequenced: memory CD4+ T cells sorted from blood. Subset meaning: CD45RA-negative fraction. The sequence derives from a man between 18 and 35 years old in good health. The CDR3 sequence: CASTFGQGSYEQYF. The CDR3 DNA is TGTGCCAGCACCTTCGGACAGGGGAGCTACGAGCAGTACTTC.